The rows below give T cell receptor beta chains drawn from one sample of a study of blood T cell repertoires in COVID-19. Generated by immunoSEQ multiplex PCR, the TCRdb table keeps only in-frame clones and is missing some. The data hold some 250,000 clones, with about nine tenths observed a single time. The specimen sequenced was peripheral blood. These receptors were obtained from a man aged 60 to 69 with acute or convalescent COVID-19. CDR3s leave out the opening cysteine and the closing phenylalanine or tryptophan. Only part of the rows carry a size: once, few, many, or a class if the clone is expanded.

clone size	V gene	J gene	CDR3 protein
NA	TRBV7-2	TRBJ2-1	ASSLDGYNEQF
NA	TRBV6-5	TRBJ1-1	AIHGQGTNTEAF
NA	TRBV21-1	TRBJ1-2	ASSLRLEGYT
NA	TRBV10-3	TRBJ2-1	AISGREPPRNEQF
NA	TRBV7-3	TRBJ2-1	ASSLNGGNSYNEQF
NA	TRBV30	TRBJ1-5	AWAVGQGYQPQH
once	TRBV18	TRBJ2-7	ASSPLSSYEQY
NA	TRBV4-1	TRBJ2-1	ASSQVGLGGEQF
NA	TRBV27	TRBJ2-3	ASIWSSGSTDTQY
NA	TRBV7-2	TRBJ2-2	ASSFAITRPGELF
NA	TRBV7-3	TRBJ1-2	ASSLGDGIAGGYT
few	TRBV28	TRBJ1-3	ASTTSGFSGNTIY
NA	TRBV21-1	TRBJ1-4	ASSRFAGGNEKLF
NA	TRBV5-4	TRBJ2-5	ASSPGLAGERQTQY
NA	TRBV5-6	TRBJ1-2	ASSLKGAKGGYT
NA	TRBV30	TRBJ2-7	AWSKGAGEQY
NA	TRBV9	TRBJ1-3	ASSVEGAGNTIY
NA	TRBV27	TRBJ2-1	ASSPTSGWPYEQF
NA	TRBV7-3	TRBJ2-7	ASSFGGSSYEQY
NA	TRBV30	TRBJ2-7	AWNARVDSYEQY
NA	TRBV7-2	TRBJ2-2	ASSFRTGNTGELF
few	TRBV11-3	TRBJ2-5	ASSLELLGTQY
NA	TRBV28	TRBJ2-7	ASSPPAVYEQY
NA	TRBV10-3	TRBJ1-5	AISEQGDWYSNQPQH
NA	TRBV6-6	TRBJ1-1	ASSSLRAF
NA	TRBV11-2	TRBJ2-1	ASSLEPGQVNNEQF
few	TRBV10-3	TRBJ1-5	AIRDRDGQPQH
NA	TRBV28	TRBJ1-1	ASSFRRDVNTEAF
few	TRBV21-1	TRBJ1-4	ASSPPGNEKLF
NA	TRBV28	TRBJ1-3	ASSFTGAGGNTIY
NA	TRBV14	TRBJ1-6	ASSPFRGSGGGYNSPLH
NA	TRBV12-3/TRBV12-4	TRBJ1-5	ASREGGPQPQH
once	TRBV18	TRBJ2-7	ASSPFRTGDSSYEQY
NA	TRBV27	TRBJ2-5	ASSALGQQETQY
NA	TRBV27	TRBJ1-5	ASKKRTGEGQPQH
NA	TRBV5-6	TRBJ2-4	ASSLVASGGLAKNIQY
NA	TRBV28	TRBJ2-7	ASSFLLKGDEQY
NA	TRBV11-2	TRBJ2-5	ASSTQLAGGQETQY
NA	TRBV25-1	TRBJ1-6	ASSQTGFGSPLH
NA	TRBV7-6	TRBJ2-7	ASSLDQGRFYEQY
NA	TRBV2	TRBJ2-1	ASSPRDYYNEQF
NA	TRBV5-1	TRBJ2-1	ASSLGGADYNEQF
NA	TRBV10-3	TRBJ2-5	AISESLQETQY
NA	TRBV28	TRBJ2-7	ASSSTTGYYEQY
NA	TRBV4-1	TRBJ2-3	ASSRALAGVDTQY
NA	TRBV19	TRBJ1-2	ASSNLRGDRDYGYT
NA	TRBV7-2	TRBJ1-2	ASSLLTGFGGYT
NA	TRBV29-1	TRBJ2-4	SVEKREESVAKNIQY
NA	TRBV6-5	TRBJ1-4	ASSLLTVGNEKLF
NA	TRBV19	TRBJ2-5	ASSISGDGGSTQY
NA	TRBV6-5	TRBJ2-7	ASRAGFWYEQY
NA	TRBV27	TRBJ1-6	ASSLSPGGGASPLH
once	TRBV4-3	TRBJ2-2	ASSQTGDTGELF
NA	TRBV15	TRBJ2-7	ATSRETGADYEQY
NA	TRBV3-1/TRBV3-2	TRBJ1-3	ASSQSDRMGNTIY
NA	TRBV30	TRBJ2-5	AWSVLVGLALH
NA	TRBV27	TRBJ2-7	ASSLATGDVSRWEQY
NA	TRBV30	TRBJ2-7	AWSARSGGYEQY
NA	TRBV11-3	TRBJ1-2	ASSARQGAGYGYT
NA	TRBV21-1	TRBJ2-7	ASSPSGTSPIPQD